The 30 T cell receptor beta chains below all came from one sample that was sequenced in a study of CD8+ T cells in alopecia areata. Treatment described: oral pan-JAK inhibitor, 5-10 mg twice daily. Extracted RNA was reverse transcribed, and the resulting cDNA served as sequencing template. Measured with immunoSEQ multiplex PCR; TCRdb has only the in-frame clones, and not every one. The sample lists around 150,000 clones, just over 65% occurring once. The input for sequencing was CD4+ T cells sorted from blood, taken at week 4, from a patient treated with tofacitinib. All receptors come from a human donor with alopecia areata.

J is TRBJ1-1 and V is TRBV30; D remains ambiguous. In germline, CDR1 is GTSNPN, CDR2 SVGIG (reference sequence). The CDR3 has 8 residues. V was cut by 5 bases and J by 11 bases, with 6 bases left in between. The CDR3 region is CAWDRAFF. The CDR3 bases are TGTGCCTGGGACCGTGCTTTCTTT.

The chain carries TRBV6-5 and TRBJ1-2, with D possibly TRBD1 on 5 matching bases. V was trimmed by 0 bases and J by 4 bases, leaving 6 bases between them. CDR1 and CDR2 from the germline V gene are MNHEY and SVGAGI. The CDR3 loop spans 13 amino acids. The CDR3 DNA reads TGTGCCAGCAGTTACTCCGACAGCTATGGCTACACCTTC. Encoded protein: CASSYSDSYGYTF.

CDR3 loop: CASSSRGGTEAFF. In DNA, the CDR3 is TGTGCCAGCAGTTCAAGGGGTGGCACTGAAGCTTTCTTT. V usage is TRBV6-5 and J usage is TRBJ1-1, with D perhaps TRBD1 (5 bases). Germline assignment: CDR1 MNHEY and CDR2 SVGAGI. The CDR3 has 13 amino acids. Trimming took 4 bases from V and 4 from J, leaving 10 bases between them.

This chain joins TRBV7-2 and TRBJ2-1, with TRBD2 matching 8 bases. This CDR3 is built from 17 residues. V shed 0 bases and J 4 bases; nucleotides not matched to a gene: 8. Per germline, CDR1 SGHTA and CDR2 FQGNSA. The DNA for the CDR3 is TGTGCCAGCAGCTTAGCGGCTAGCGGGCGATCTTACAATGAGCAGTTCTTC. Translating it yields CASSLAASGRSYNEQFF.

A word on this clone: Other DNA variants within this sample encode the same CDR3. The chain recombines TRBV30 with TRBJ1-1, with D hard to call. V shed 1 base and J shed 4 bases, with 10 bases lying between them. Germline CDR1 reads GTSNPN; CDR2 reads SVGIG (reference sequence). The CDR3 is made up of 13 amino acids. The CDR3 DNA is TGTGCCTGGAGTGGAGGTTTCGGCACTGAAGCTTTCTTT. It specifies CAWSGGFGTEAFF.

V usage is TRBV14 and J usage is TRBJ1-2, with D uncertain. This CDR3 is 13 amino acids long. Germline V gives CDR1 SGHDN, CDR2 FVKESK. V was cut by 3 bases and J by 4 bases, with 9 bases left in between. CDR3 coding DNA: TGTGCCAGCAGCCAGGGTCTGGCCTATGGCTACACCTTC. Translated, it gives CASSQGLAYGYTF.

The V call is TRBV7-2, the J call TRBJ2-2; 9 bases fit TRBD2. The CDR3 has 15 residues. From germline, CDR1 is SGHTA and CDR2 FQGNSA. V shed 3 bases and J 5 bases; nucleotides not matched to a gene: 4. This CDR3 reads CASSFRLAGTGELFF. In DNA form, the CDR3 reads TGTGCCAGCAGCTTTCGTCTAGCGGGGACCGGGGAGCTGTTTTTT.

The chain recombines TRBV9 with TRBJ2-2; 7 bases match TRBD1. CDR3 length: 15 amino acids. Germline V CDR1 and CDR2: SGDLS, YYNGEE. Trimming took 0 bases from V and 1 from J; bases not matched to a gene: 0. CDR3 sequence (DNA): TGTGCCAGCAGCGTAGGGACAGGGAACACCGGGGAGCTGTTTTTT. It codes for CASSVGTGNTGELFF.

The chain recombines TRBV29-1 with TRBJ1-2; D remains ambiguous. V shed 4 bases and J shed 8 bases, with 11 bases lying between them. The CDR3 consists of 11 residues. The germline CDR1 and CDR2 sequences are SQVTM and ANQGSEA. The CDR3 is CSVGETLGYTF. As DNA, the CDR3 is TGCAGCGTTGGGGAGACCCTAGGCTACACCTTC.

This clone was recorded a few times. The J gene is TRBJ2-1, the V gene TRBV10-3; D unclear. The CDR3 totals 15 residues. Germline-derived CDR1 and CDR2 are ENHRY and SYGVKD. The V and J ends lost 0 bases and 0 bases respectively, with 6 bases between them. The CDR3 protein is CAISESGGSYNEQFF. The CDR3 DNA sequence: TGTGCCATCAGTGAGTCAGGCGGCTCCTACAATGAGCAGTTCTTC.

The rearrangement joins TRBV9 to TRBJ1-2; D unresolved. The CDR3 is 14 amino acids. CDR1 and CDR2 (germline): SGDLS, YYNGEE. The V end was cut by 4 bases, the J end by 3 bases, with 13 bases between. Here the CDR3 DNA reads TGTGCCAGCAGCCCCCGTGGCAGAGACTATGGCTACACCTTC. It is translated as CASSPRGRDYGYTF.

This clone was detected a few times. The rearrangement joins TRBV30 to TRBJ2-4, with D possibly TRBD1 on 6 matching bases. Germline V CDR1 and CDR2: GTSNPN, SVGIG (reference sequence). V shed 5 bases and J shed 6 bases, with 14 bases lying between them. The CDR3 runs 13 residues. CDR3 region: CAWATGIGNIQYF. Written as DNA, the CDR3 is TGTGCCTGGGCTACAGGGATCGGAAACATTCAGTACTTC.

The rearrangement links TRBV30 to TRBJ2-4; a weak D match, TRBD2 (5 bases). CDR1 and CDR2 from the germline V gene are GTSNPN and SVGIG (reference sequence). V lost 3 bases and J lost 2, with 11 bases in between. This CDR3 is built from 14 residues. CDR3: CAWSPSGSKNIQYF. The CDR3 nucleotides are TGTGCCTGGAGCCCCTCGGGGTCCAAAAACATTCAGTACTTC.

V is TRBV29-1 and J is TRBJ2-6, with D hard to call. V was shortened by 7 bases and J by 0 bases, with 7 bases between the two germline ends. The CDR3 runs to 13 residues. The V gene's germline CDR1 is SQVTM and CDR2 ANQGSEA. The CDR3 DNA reads as TGCAGCGCAGGCGACTCTGGGGCCAACGTCCTGACTTTC. This encodes CSAGDSGANVLTF. The variable domain in full, with the rest retrieved from reference TRBV29-1 and TRBJ2-6, is SAVISQKPSRDICQRGTSLTIQCQVDSQVTMMFWYRQQPGQSLTLIATANQGSEATYESGFVIDKFPISRPNLTFSTLTVSNMSPEDSSIYLCSAGDSGANVLTFGAGSRLTVL.

This chain uses TRBV29-1 with TRBJ1-1; D possibly corresponds to TRBD1 (5 bases). Germline V gives CDR1 SQVTM, CDR2 ANQGSEA. The CDR3 has 13 residues. Deletions cut 7 bases from V and 0 bases from J, with 12 bases between. In DNA, the CDR3 is TGCAGCGCAACCCGGGGGGTGAACACTGAAGCTTTCTTT. This translates into CSATRGVNTEAFF.

This sequence joins TRBV30 and TRBJ1-3; tentatively, D is TRBD1 (5 bases). There are 14 residues in the CDR3. Trimming took off 3 bases at V and 3 bases at J, with 12 bases between the two ends. CDR1 is GTSNPN, CDR2 SVGIG, per germline (reference sequence). In DNA, the CDR3 is TGTGCCTGGAGCCGATGGGGGGATGGAAACACCATATATTTT. This encodes CAWSRWGDGNTIYF.

The V call is TRBV29-1, the J call TRBJ1-1; 11 nucleotides align to TRBD1. The V and J ends lost 7 bases and 5 bases, in that order; junction bases with no gene match: 6. The CDR3 extends over 13 amino acids. The germline V gene has CDR1 SQVTM and CDR2 ANQGSEA. The CDR3 region is CSALGTGGTEAFF. The CDR3 DNA is TGCAGCGCATTGGGGACAGGGGGAACTGAAGCTTTCTTT.

V and J are TRBV29-1 and TRBJ2-2; 9 bases are shared with TRBD2. CDR1 is SQVTM, CDR2 ANQGSEA, per germline. CDR3 length: 14 residues. The V gene end was trimmed by 6 bases and the J gene end by 7 bases; junction bases not matched to a gene: 9. CDR3 sequence (DNA): TGCAGCGTCCAAACTAGCGGGTGGTTCGGGGAGCTGTTTTTT. Translating gives CSVQTSGWFGELFF.

The J gene is TRBJ1-1, the V gene TRBV5-4, with 7 nucleotides matching TRBD1. This CDR3 comprises 16 residues. V was pared by 3 bases and J by 2 bases, with 10 bases of the junction left unmatched. Germline V gene sequence: CDR1 SGHNT, CDR2 YYREEE (reference sequence). CDR3 DNA sequence: TGTGCCAGCAGCTCGAATGCCGGGACAGCAAACACTGAAGCTTTCTTT. Its protein product is CASSSNAGTANTEAFF. Looking up the rest from reference TRBV5-4 and TRBJ1-1 gives the full variable domain: ETGVTQSPTHLIKTRGQQVTLRCSSQSGHNTVSWYQQALGQGPQFIFQYYREEENGRGNFPPRFSGLQFPNYSSELNVNALELDDSALYLCASSSNAGTANTEAFFGQGTRLTVV.

The chain employs TRBV27 and TRBJ1-5; 7 bases match TRBD1. Unmatched junction bases numbered 6, after V lost 6 bases and J lost 4 bases. The CDR3 is made up of 14 amino acids. The germline V gene has CDR1 MNHEY and CDR2 SMNVEV (reference sequence). Here the CDR3 reads CASRRTGDNQPQHF. In nucleotides, the CDR3 is TGTGCCAGCAGAAGGACAGGAGATAATCAGCCCCAGCATTTT.

The J gene is TRBJ1-2, the V gene TRBV5-1; D gene ambiguous. V was cut by 4 bases and J by 8 bases, with 18 bases left in between. The CDR3 covers 14 residues. Germline loops: CDR1 SGHRS, CDR2 YFSETQ. CDR3 amino acids: CASSSTGPKGGYTF. The CDR3, as DNA: TGCGCCAGCAGCAGTACCGGGCCTAAAGGAGGCTACACCTTC.

The chain's CDR3 is CSVVGVAKNIQYF. The CDR3, as DNA: TGCAGCGTTGTTGGGGTAGCCAAAAACATTCAGTACTTC. V and J are TRBV29-1 and TRBJ2-4; the D is unclear. The CDR3 extends over 13 amino acids. V gave up 4 bases and J gave up 0 bases, with 7 bases separating them. Germline CDR1 and CDR2: SQVTM and ANQGSEA.

This clone showed up just a few times. The V and J genes are TRBV6-5 and TRBJ2-7, with 7 bases aligning to TRBD1. Germline V gene data show CDR1 as MNHEY and CDR2 as SVGAGI. V lost 0 bases and J lost 5; bases outside the gene matches: 4. The CDR3 contains 14 residues. CDR3 DNA sequence: TGTGCCAGCAGTTACTCGGGACAGTTGGACGAGCAGTACTTC. Its translation: CASSYSGQLDEQYF.

This clone was counted a few times. The chain links TRBV6-5 to TRBJ1-1; D is undetermined. This CDR3 spans 14 amino acids. V was pared by 0 bases and J by 0 bases, with 5 bases between. CDR1 is MNHEY, CDR2 SVGAGI, per germline. Here the CDR3 DNA reads TGTGCCAGCAGTTACTCGAGGGTGAACACTGAAGCTTTCTTT. As protein: CASSYSRVNTEAFF.

The chain is built from TRBV7-8 and TRBJ2-5; D is unresolved. V lost 2 bases and J lost 2, with 12 bases in between. This CDR3 has 15 amino acids. The germline gives CDR1 SGHVS, CDR2 FQNEAQ. CDR3 coding DNA: TGTGCCAGCAGCTTACCACCCGGCCGGCAAGAGACCCAGTACTTC. Translated: CASSLPPGRQETQYF.

The J gene is TRBJ2-3, the V gene TRBV29-1, with D maybe TRBD1 (5 bases). There are 13 residues in the CDR3. V was cut by 8 bases and J by 2 bases, with 14 bases left in between. Germline-derived CDR1 and CDR2 are SQVTM and ANQGSEA. As DNA, the CDR3 is TGCAGCATCCGACAGCTAAACACAGATACGCAGTATTTT. Its protein product is CSIRQLNTDTQYF.

The chain employs TRBV15 and TRBJ1-1; D is ambiguous. Trimming pared 5 bases from V and 8 bases from J, leaving 30 bases between. The germline V gene encodes CDR1 LNHNV and CDR2 YYDKDF (reference sequence). The CDR3 has 18 amino acids. The CDR3 reads CATSFQRRKSRYSVEAFF. The CDR3 bases are TGTGCCACCAGCTTTCAAAGGCGGAAATCAAGGTACTCTGTCGAAGCTTTCTTT.

This clone was seen a handful of times. The chain carries TRBV7-9 and TRBJ1-4; TRBD1 might be the D (5 bases). Germline CDR1 is SEHNR and CDR2 is FQNEAQ (reference sequence). This CDR3 has 15 amino acids. V gave up 4 bases and J gave up 6 bases, with 15 bases separating them. DNA for the CDR3: TGTGCCAGCAGCTCCGACCGCGGGGCCTATGAAAAACTGTTTTTT. The encoded protein is CASSSDRGAYEKLFF. The complete variable domain, with remaining parts taken from reference TRBV7-9 and TRBJ1-4, reads DTGVSQNPRHKITKRGQNVTFRCDPISEHNRLYWYRQTLGQGPEFLTYFQNEAQLEKSRLLSDRFSAERPKGSFSTLEIQRTEQGDSAMYLCASSSDRGAYEKLFFGSGTQLSVL.

This chain links TRBV7-8 with TRBJ1-5, with D maybe TRBD1 (5 bases). Per germline, CDR1 SGHVS and CDR2 FQNEAQ. Trimming removed 6 bases from V and 9 bases from J, with 21 bases in between. The CDR3 has 15 amino acids. The CDR3 is CASSSGGRGQSPQHF. Written as DNA, the CDR3 is TGTGCCAGCAGTTCCGGCGGACGGGGCCAATCGCCCCAGCATTTT.

V usage is TRBV9 and J usage is TRBJ2-7; possible D gene TRBD1, 6 bases. There are 15 residues in the CDR3. The germline CDR1 and CDR2 sequences are SGDLS and YYNGEE. Trimming pared 0 bases from V and 5 bases from J, leaving 15 bases between. DNA for the CDR3: TGTGCCAGCAGCGTAGTGGACAGAGCATCGGACGAGCAGTACTTC. It yields the protein CASSVVDRASDEQYF. Using reference TRBV9 and TRBJ2-7 for the parts outside the CDR3, the full variable domain is DSGVTQTPKHLITATGQRVTLRCSPRSGDLSVYWYQQSLDQGLQFLIQYYNGEERAKGNILERFSAQQFPDLHSELNLSSLELGDSALYFCASSVVDRASDEQYFGPGTRLTVT.